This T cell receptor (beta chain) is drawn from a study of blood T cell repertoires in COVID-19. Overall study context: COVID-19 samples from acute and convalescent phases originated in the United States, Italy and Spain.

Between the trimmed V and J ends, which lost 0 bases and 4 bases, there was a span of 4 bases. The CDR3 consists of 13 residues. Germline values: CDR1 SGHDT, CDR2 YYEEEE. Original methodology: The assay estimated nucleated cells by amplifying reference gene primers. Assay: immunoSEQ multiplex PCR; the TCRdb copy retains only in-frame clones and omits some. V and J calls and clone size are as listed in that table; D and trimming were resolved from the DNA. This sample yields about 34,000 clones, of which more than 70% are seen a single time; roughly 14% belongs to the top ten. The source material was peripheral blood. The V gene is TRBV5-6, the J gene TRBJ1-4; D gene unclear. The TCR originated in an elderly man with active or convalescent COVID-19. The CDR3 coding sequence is TGTGCCAGCAGCTTGGGACTTAATGAAAAACTGTTTTTT. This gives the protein CASSLGLNEKLFF. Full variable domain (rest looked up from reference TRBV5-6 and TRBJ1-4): DAGVTQSPTHLIKTRGQQVTLRCSPKSGHDTVSWYQQALGQGPQFIFQYYEEEERQRGNFPDRFSGHQFPNYSSELNVNALLLGDSALYLCASSLGLNEKLFFGSGTQLSVL.